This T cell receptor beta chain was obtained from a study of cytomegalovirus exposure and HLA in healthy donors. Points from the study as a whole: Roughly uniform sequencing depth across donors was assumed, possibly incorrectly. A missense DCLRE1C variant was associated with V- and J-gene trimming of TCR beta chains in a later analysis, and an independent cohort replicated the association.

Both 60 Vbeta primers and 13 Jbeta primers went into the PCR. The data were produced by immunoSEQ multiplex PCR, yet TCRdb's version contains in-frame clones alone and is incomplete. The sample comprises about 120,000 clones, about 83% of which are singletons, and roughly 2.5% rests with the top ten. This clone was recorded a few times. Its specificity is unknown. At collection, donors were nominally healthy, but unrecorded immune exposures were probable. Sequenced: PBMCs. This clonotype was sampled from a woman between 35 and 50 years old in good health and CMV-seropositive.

CDR3 protein: CASSEQRGGPDTQYF. The CDR3 DNA reads TGTGCCAGCAGTGAACAGCGGGGGGGGCCAGATACGCAGTATTTT. The chain combines TRBV25-1 with TRBJ2-3, with 10 positions matching TRBD2. V was clipped by 2 bases and J by 4 bases; unmatched bases: 3. The CDR3 has 15 residues. Germline V gives CDR1 MGHDK, CDR2 SYGVNS.